The text below deals with one TCR beta chain. Library construction involved attaching unique molecular identifiers to individual cDNA molecules, which allowed quantitative, reproducible TCR counting. Original methodology: Sampled TCR counts reached a median of approximately 100,000 per sample, with values ranging from roughly 23,224 to 700,000. TCRdb processed the RACE reads anew with MiXCR; each CDR3 protein has one entry. TCRdb, not the authors, supplied the V and J calls. The repertoire includes more than 250,000 distinct CDR3 sequences, approximately 8% of them detected once, and 1.2% sits in the top ten. The source of the sample is a study of human T cells and chemical hapten exposure. Overall study context: Sensitization involved placing 2% DPC onto a roughly 2 cm by roughly 2 cm region of upper inner arm skin. Recorded diagnoses among the mostly female patients were alopecia areata, totalis or universalis.

V dropped 2 bases and J dropped 7; count of bases not matched to a gene: 11. This CDR3 region has 16 residues. Germline lookup yields CDR1 ENHRY and CDR2 SYGVKD. As for time point: pre-sensitization, week 0. Described treatment: therapeutic diphenylcyclopropenone sensitization with weekly scalp DPC. The clonotype comes from a man aged 18 to 29 with alopecia areata. Some clones in this sample may be carry-over from other donors' samples. The sample consisted of whole blood, taken in connection with sensitization to the hapten diphenylcyclopropenone (DPC). The chain carries TRBV10-3 and TRBJ1-1; TRBD1 matches at 9 bases. CDR3 sequence reads: CAISEDKGTGWNEAFF. CDR3 in DNA: TGTGCCATCAGTGAGGATAAGGGGACAGGGTGGAATGAAGCTTTCTTT.